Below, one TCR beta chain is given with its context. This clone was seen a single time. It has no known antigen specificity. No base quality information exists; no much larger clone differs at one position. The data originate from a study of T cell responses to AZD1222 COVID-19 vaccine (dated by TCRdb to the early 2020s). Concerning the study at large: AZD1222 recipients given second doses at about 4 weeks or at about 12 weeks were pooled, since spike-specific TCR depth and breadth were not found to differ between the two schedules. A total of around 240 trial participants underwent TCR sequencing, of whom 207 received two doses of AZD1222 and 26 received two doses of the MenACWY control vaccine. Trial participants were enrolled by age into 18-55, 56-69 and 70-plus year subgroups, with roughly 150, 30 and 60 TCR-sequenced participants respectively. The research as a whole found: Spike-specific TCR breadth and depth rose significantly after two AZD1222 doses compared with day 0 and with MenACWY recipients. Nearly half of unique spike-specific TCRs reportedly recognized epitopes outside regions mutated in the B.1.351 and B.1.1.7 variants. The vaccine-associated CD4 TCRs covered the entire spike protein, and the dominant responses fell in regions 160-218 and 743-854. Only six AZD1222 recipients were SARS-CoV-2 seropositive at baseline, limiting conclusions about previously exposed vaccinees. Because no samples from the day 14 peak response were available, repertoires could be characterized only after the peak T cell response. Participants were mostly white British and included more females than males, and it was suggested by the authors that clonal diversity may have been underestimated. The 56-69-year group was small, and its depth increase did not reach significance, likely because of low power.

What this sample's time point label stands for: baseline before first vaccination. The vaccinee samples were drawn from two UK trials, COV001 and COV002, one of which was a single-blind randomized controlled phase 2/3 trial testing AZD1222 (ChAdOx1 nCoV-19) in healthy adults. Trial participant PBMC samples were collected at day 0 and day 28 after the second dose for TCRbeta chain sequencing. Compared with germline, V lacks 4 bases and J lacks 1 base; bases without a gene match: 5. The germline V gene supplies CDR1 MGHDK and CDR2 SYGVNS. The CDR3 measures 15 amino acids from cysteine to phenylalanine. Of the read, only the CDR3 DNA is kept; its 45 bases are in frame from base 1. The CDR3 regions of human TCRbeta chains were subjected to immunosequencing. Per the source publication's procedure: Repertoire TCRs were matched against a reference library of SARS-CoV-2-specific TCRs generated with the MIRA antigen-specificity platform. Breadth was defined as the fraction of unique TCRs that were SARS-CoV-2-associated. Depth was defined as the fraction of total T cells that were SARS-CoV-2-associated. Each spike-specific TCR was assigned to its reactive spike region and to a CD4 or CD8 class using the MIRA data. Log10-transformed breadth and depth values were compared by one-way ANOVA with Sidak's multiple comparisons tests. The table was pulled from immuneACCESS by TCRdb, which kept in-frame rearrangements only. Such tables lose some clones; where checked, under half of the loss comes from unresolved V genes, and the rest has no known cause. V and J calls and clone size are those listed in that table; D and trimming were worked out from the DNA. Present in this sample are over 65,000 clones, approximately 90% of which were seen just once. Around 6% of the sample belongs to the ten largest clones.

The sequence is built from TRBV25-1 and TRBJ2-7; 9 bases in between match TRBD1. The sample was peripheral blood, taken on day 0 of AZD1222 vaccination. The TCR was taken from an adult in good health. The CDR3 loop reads CASSGRDRVSYEQYF. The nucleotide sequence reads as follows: TGTGCCAGCAGTGGACGGGACAGGGTATCCTACGAGCAGTACTTC.